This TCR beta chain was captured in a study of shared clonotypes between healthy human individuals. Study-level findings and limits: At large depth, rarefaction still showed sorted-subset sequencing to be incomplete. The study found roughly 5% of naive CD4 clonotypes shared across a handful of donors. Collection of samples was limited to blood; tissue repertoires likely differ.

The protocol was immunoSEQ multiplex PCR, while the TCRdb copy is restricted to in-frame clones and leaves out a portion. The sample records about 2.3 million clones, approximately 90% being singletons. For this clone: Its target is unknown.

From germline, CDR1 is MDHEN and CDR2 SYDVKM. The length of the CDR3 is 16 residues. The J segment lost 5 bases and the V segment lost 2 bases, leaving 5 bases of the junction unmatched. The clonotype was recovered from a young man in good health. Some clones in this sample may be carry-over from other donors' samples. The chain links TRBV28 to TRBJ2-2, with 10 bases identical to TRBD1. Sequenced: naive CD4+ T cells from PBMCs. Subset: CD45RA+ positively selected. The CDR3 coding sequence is TGTGCCAGCAGTTTAGGGACAGGGGTTGGGACCGGGGAGCTGTTTTTT. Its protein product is CASSLGTGVGTGELFF.